The T cell receptor (beta chain) under discussion was sequenced for a study of early T cells in non-severe SARS-CoV-2 infection. Whole-study results and caveats: Matching with VDJdb favored anti-spike CD8 responses (missing private and CD4 specificities).

Individual cDNA molecules received unique molecular identifiers during library preparation. TCRdb re-called the 5' RACE reads through MiXCR, storing one row per CDR3 protein. The table shows 80,000 to 100,000 distinct CDR3 sequences, with 14% occurring only once. Comments on this clonotype: Its specificity is unknown.

The CDR3 contains 15 residues. Germline loops: CDR1 MDHEN, CDR2 SYDVKM. The V end was cut by 2 bases, the J end by 4 bases, with 14 bases between. Source material: whole blood. The chain combines TRBV28 with TRBJ1-2; D uncertain. This TCR derives from an adult who was a healthcare worker with PCR-confirmed SARS-CoV-2 infection or an uninfected control (not recorded which). The CDR3 loop is CASSLPPLGFYGYTF. For the CDR3, the DNA is TGTGCCAGCAGTTTACCCCCCCTCGGATTCTATGGCTACACCTTC.